Presented here are 28 T cell receptor beta chains from one specimen sequenced in a study of HIV-infected patients and healthy controls. No cell fractionation was done, so the repertoire covers all unsorted peripheral blood T cells. Alpha and beta constant-region primers primed reverse transcription of about 470 ng RNA. Alpha and beta chain libraries were made separately by chain-specific third strand synthesis with multiplexing indices. One entry per CDR3 protein results from TCRdb running MiXCR on the 5' RACE reads. The table shows about 12,000 distinct CDR3 sequences, with roughly 9.5% occurring only once. Sequencing used blood, obtained before antiretroviral therapy. The receptors originated from an adult with HIV infection. The donor label of this sample is uncertain.

By its share, this clonotype is medium-sized. The V and J genes are TRBV15 and TRBJ2-1, with 8 bases aligning to TRBD1. This CDR3 contains 15 residues. Germline V gives CDR1 LNHNV, CDR2 YYDKDF (reference sequence). The V gene end was trimmed by 4 bases and the J gene end by 5 bases; junction bases not matched to a gene: 7. CDR3 sequence (DNA): TGTGCCACCAGCAACGACAGGGGATACAACAATGAGCAGTTCTTC. Residues: CATSNDRGYNNEQFF.

In its sample, this clonotype was seen many times. The chain has TRBV27 and TRBJ2-6, with a possible D match to TRBD1 (5 bases). This CDR3 has 17 amino acids. Germline loops: CDR1 MNHEY, CDR2 SMNVEV (reference sequence). Trimming left V 5 bases short and J 2 bases short, with 16 bases between. The CDR3 loop reads CASSPTAFEAGANVLTF. CDR3 DNA: TGTGCCAGCAGTCCGACAGCTTTTGAGGCTGGGGCCAACGTCCTGACTTTC.

This clonotype was detected ten times or more. The J gene is TRBJ2-3, the V gene TRBV6-1; a weak D match, TRBD1 (6 bases). The length of the CDR3 is 15 residues. V was trimmed by 4 bases and J by 5 bases, leaving 16 bases between them. Germline values: CDR1 MNHNS, CDR2 SASEGT. CDR3 loop: CASSGRWGQQDTQYF. The DNA for the CDR3 is TGTGCCAGCAGTGGCCGCTGGGGGCAACAAGATACGCAGTATTTT.

This clonotype has at least ten counts. The chain employs TRBV4-3 and TRBJ1-2; a weak D match, TRBD1 (5 bases). The CDR3 length is 13 residues. Germline assignment: CDR1 LGHNA and CDR2 YSLEER. V was trimmed by 5 bases and J by 4 bases, leaving 11 bases between them. CDR3 coding DNA: TGCGCCAGCAGCGGACACGGCTTCTATGGCTACACCTTC. This encodes CASSGHGFYGYTF.

In its sample, this clonotype is medium-sized. The chain is built from TRBV27 and TRBJ2-5, with D perhaps TRBD1 (5 bases). Trimming removed 2 bases at V and 2 bases at J, with 12 bases between. Germline CDR1 reads MNHEY; CDR2 reads SMNVEV (reference sequence). This CDR3 has 15 amino acids. The CDR3 protein is CASSLQGRRQETQYF. The DNA of the CDR3 is TGTGCCAGCAGTTTACAGGGCAGGCGTCAAGAGACCCAGTACTTC.

This clonotype was recorded many times. The V call is TRBV7-3, the J call TRBJ2-1; 8 bases match TRBD2. V dropped 1 base and J dropped 2; count of bases not matched to a gene: 7. The CDR3 has 17 amino acids. Germline-derived CDR1 and CDR2 are SGHTA and FQGTGA. CDR3 nucleotide sequence: TGTGCCAGCAGCTTAATAGGGTCTAGCGGGCCCTACAATGAGCAGTTCTTC. It specifies CASSLIGSSGPYNEQFF.

This clonotype appeared many times. The chain links TRBV12-3 or TRBV12-4 to TRBJ2-3; the match to TRBD1 covers 7 bases. V shed 4 bases and J 4 bases; nucleotides not matched to a gene: 8. This CDR3 comprises 15 residues. The CDR3 nucleotides are TGTGCCAGCAGTTCCCAAGGGGGCTTGTCAGATACGCAGTATTTT. This gives the protein CASSSQGGLSDTQYF.

This clonotype was detected ten times or more. V is TRBV27 and J is TRBJ2-7, with 7 bases identical to TRBD1. CDR3 length equals 14 residues. The ends lost 9 bases at V and 4 bases at J; junction bases unmatched: 12. Germline V gene sequence: CDR1 MNHEY, CDR2 SMNVEV (reference sequence). CDR3 nucleotides: TGTGCCAGTTCCCAGGGGGTTACGTGGTACGAGCAGTACTTC. Translated: CASSQGVTWYEQYF.

This clonotype was counted many times. The chain couples TRBV7-8 to TRBJ2-1, with D possibly being TRBD2 (6 bases). This CDR3 has 17 amino acids. V lost 1 base, J lost 0 bases, and 13 bases lay in between. The germline gives CDR1 SGHVS, CDR2 FQNEAQ. The CDR3 sequence is CASSLVGLLSSYNEQFF. The CDR3, as DNA: TGTGCCAGCAGCTTAGTGGGACTCTTGAGCTCCTACAATGAGCAGTTCTTC.

This clonotype occurred many times. The chain has TRBV25-1 and TRBJ1-2; the match to TRBD1 covers 7 bases. V was clipped by 5 bases and J by 2 bases; unmatched bases: 5. Germline CDR1 MGHDK, CDR2 SYGVNS. This CDR3 has 14 residues. CDR3 in amino acids: CASSPGQRNYGYTF. CDR3 in DNA: TGTGCCAGCAGTCCGGGACAGAGAAACTATGGCTACACCTTC.

Many counts were recorded for this clonotype. V usage is TRBV5-1 and J usage is TRBJ1-2; TRBD1 is a possible D gene (5 bases). The ends were cut back, 1 base at V and 9 bases at J, with 7 bases in the middle. CDR1 is SGHRS and CDR2 is YFSETQ in the germline V gene. This CDR3 region has 11 residues. This CDR3 reads CASSLQGSYTF. CDR3 sequence (DNA): TGCGCCAGCAGCTTGCAGGGTAGCTACACCTTC.

At least ten counts were recorded for this clonotype. The CDR3 spells CATSDFSSNNEQFF. The CDR3 nucleotides read TGTGCCACCAGTGATTTCTCTAGTAATAATGAGCAGTTCTTC. The V call is TRBV24-1, the J call TRBJ2-1; D is ambiguous. Germline-derived CDR1 and CDR2 are KGHDR and SFDVKD. The CDR3 spans 14 residues. Trimming pared 1 base from V and 7 bases from J, leaving 10 bases between.

In its sample, this clonotype was seen many times. The CDR3 DNA is TGTGCCAGCATTGGGAATCAGGATAGAGCTTTCTTT. Its translation is CASIGNQDRAFF. V is TRBV25-1 and J is TRBJ1-1; D is unresolved. Per germline, CDR1 MGHDK and CDR2 SYGVNS. Trimming shortened V by 7 bases and J by 10 bases, and 16 bases separated the two germline ends. The CDR3 extends over 12 amino acids.

This clonotype was seen at least ten times. The CDR3 nucleotides are TGCAGTGCTAGCGGCGGGGGGTACGAGCAGTACTTC. It yields the protein CSASGGGYEQYF. The rearrangement joins TRBV20-1 to TRBJ2-7; TRBD2 aligns across 8 bases. The V gene end was trimmed by 3 bases and the J gene end by 4 bases; junction bases not matched to a gene: 2. The CDR3 sequence is 12 residues long. CDR1 is DFQATT, CDR2 SNEGSKA, per germline (reference sequence).

CDR3 bases: TGCAGCGTCCCTCGAGAGACTGAAGCTTTCTTT. This encodes CSVPRETEAFF. This chain links TRBV29-1 with TRBJ1-1; D gene ambiguous. The germline V gene encodes CDR1 SQVTM and CDR2 ANQGSEA. This CDR3 contains 11 residues. V lost 6 bases, J lost 5 bases, and 10 bases lay in between.

The table lists this clonotype with a few counts. The genes are TRBV6-1 and TRBJ2-5; unclear D gene. The ends were cut back, 7 bases at V and 5 bases at J, with 11 bases in the middle. From germline, CDR1 is MNHNS and CDR2 SASEGT. The length of the CDR3 is 12 residues. The CDR3 DNA reads TGTGCCAGCATGACCCGCGCCGAGACCCAGTACTTC. This encodes CASMTRAETQYF.

This clonotype is classed as medium-sized. The chain couples TRBV5-6 to TRBJ1-2; no firm D call. CDR1 is SGHDT, CDR2 YYEEEE, per germline. This CDR3 has 13 residues. V lost 0 bases and J lost 8, with 11 bases in between. DNA for the CDR3: TGTGCCAGCAGCTTGGTAGGGTCGATGGGCTACACCTTC. This encodes CASSLVGSMGYTF.

In its sample, this clonotype was seen many times. CDR3 region: CASSFAGVPYNEQFF. CDR3 nucleotide sequence: TGTGCCAGTAGCTTTGCAGGGGTCCCCTACAATGAGCAGTTCTTC. The rearrangement links TRBV19 to TRBJ2-1, with D perhaps TRBD1 (6 bases). With 6 bases removed from V and 2 bases from J, the gap between germline ends came to 14 bases. This CDR3 has 15 residues. Germline V lookup: CDR1 LNHDA, CDR2 SQIVND (reference sequence).

In this sample, this clonotype turned up a few times. CDR3 residues: CASTVPQGSYNSPLHF. CDR3 nucleotide sequence: TGTGCCAGCACTGTACCACAGGGCTCCTATAATTCACCCCTCCACTTT. This sequence joins TRBV28 and TRBJ1-6; D might be TRBD1 (6 bases). This CDR3 has 16 amino acids. V lost 7 bases, J lost 0 bases, and 13 bases lay in between. Per the germline V gene, CDR1 is MDHEN and CDR2 is SYDVKM.

This clonotype was found many times. The chain carries TRBV2 and TRBJ2-2; TRBD1 aligns across 7 bases. V gave up 4 bases and J gave up 5 bases; unmatched junction bases: 4. The CDR3 runs to 14 residues. Germline V gives CDR1 SNHLY, CDR2 FYNNEI. The CDR3 region has the DNA TGTGCCAGCAGTGTGGGCAGGGGGACCGGGGAGCTGTTTTTT. Protein product: CASSVGRGTGELFF.

V usage is TRBV19 and J usage is TRBJ2-5, with 7 bases that match TRBD2. Germline V CDR1 and CDR2: LNHDA, SQIVND (reference sequence). The length of the CDR3 is 14 residues. V trimming: 6 bases; J trimming: 5 bases; junction bases outside the gene matches: 9. The CDR3 spells CASSKTGGRETQYF. The CDR3 DNA reads TGTGCCAGTAGCAAGACGGGAGGAAGGGAGACCCAGTACTTC.

This clonotype was counted ten times or more. The genes are TRBV5-1 and TRBJ1-2, with D uncertain. V was clipped by 1 base and J by 2 bases, with 9 bases between them. Germline V gene sequence: CDR1 SGHRS, CDR2 YFSETQ. The CDR3 contains 14 residues. The CDR3 sequence: CASSLWGANYGYTF. The CDR3 nucleotides read TGCGCCAGCAGCTTGTGGGGAGCGAACTATGGCTACACCTTC. The entire variable domain, with the rest obtained from reference TRBV5-1 and TRBJ1-2, is as follows: KAGVTQTPRYLIKTRGQQVTLSCSPISGHRSVSWYQQTPGQGLQFLFEYFSETQRNKGNFPGRFSGRQFSNSRSEMNVSTLELGDSALYLCASSLWGANYGYTFGSGTRLTVV.

In its sample, this clonotype is medium-sized. The rearrangement uses TRBV15 and TRBJ2-4; D is perhaps TRBD2 (6 bases). Germline lookup yields CDR1 LNHNV and CDR2 YYDKDF (reference sequence). The CDR3 is made up of 15 amino acids. V lost 4 bases and J 7 bases, leaving 17 bases between the germline ends. CDR3 in amino acids: CATSTDRGYANIQYF. The DNA for the CDR3 is TGTGCCACCAGCACCGACCGGGGGTACGCGAACATTCAGTACTTC.

This clonotype was counted at least ten times. V is TRBV10-2 and J is TRBJ1-2, with TRBD1 matching 9 bases. The length of the CDR3 is 15 residues. Germline assignment: CDR1 WSHSY and CDR2 SAAADI. Trimming cost V 0 bases and J 4 bases; bases outside gene matches: 3. In DNA, the CDR3 is TGCGCCAGCAGTGAGTCACAGGGGGCGACCTATGGCTACACCTTC. Translating it yields CASSESQGATYGYTF.

This clonotype was counted at least ten times. The CDR3 coding sequence is TGTGCCAGTAGAATTGGGGACACTGAAGCTTTCTTT. This translates into CASRIGDTEAFF. The chain joins TRBV19 to TRBJ1-1; D is undetermined. V gave up 6 bases and J gave up 3 bases, with 8 bases separating them. The V gene's germline CDR1 is LNHDA and CDR2 SQIVND (reference sequence). CDR3 length: 12 amino acids. Drawing the rest from reference TRBV19 and TRBJ1-1, the complete variable domain is DGGITQSPKYLFRKEGQNVTLSCEQNLNHDAMYWYRQDPGQGLRLIYYSQIVNDFQKGDIAEGYSVSREKKESFPLTVTSAQKNPTAFYLCASRIGDTEAFFGQGTRLTVV.

The V gene is TRBV15, the J gene TRBJ2-3, with 7 bases lining up with TRBD1. The CDR3 covers 16 residues. Germline CDR1 LNHNV, CDR2 YYDKDF (reference sequence). The J segment lost 5 bases and the V segment lost 2 bases, leaving 10 bases of the junction unmatched. The CDR3 DNA follows: TGTGCCACCAGCAGACTCTCAACAGGGGTTGGAGATACGCAGTATTTT. Translation gives CATSRLSTGVGDTQYF.

This clonotype showed up just a few times. CDR3 coding DNA: TGCAGTGCTAGAGGGGACGCCTACGAGCAGTACTTC. Translating gives CSARGDAYEQYF. The V call is TRBV20-1, the J call TRBJ2-7, with D perhaps given as TRBD1 or TRBD2 (5 bases each). Germline V CDR1 and CDR2: DFQATT, SNEGSKA (reference sequence). The ends were cut back, 1 base at V and 2 bases at J, with 6 bases in the middle. This CDR3 comprises 12 residues.

In its sample, this clonotype was seen many times. The J gene is TRBJ1-6, the V gene TRBV12-3 or TRBV12-4, with D possibly TRBD1 on 6 matching bases. This CDR3 has 14 amino acids. V was shortened by 4 bases and J by 10 bases, with 14 bases between the two germline ends. The CDR3 nucleotides read TGTGCCAGCAGTTCCCCAGGGGCGGGATCACCCCTCCACTTT. Protein sequence: CASSSPGAGSPLHF.